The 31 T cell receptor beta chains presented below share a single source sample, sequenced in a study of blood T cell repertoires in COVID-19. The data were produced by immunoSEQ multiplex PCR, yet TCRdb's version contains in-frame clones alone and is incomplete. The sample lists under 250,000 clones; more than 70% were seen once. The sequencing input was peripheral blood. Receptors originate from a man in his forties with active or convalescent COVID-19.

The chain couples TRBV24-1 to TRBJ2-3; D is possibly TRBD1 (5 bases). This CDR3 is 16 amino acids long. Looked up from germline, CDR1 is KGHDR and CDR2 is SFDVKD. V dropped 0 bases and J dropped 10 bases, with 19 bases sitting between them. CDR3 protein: CATSDLVVLGLVAQYF. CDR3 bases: TGTGCCACCAGTGATTTGGTAGTCCTGGGGCTTGTAGCGCAGTATTTT.

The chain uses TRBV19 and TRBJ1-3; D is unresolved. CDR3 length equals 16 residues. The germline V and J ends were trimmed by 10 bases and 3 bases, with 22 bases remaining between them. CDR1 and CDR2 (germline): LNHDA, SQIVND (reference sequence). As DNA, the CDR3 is TGTGCCACGGCGCCGGCCGGACTAGGCTTTGGAAACACCATATATTTT. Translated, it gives CATAPAGLGFGNTIYF.

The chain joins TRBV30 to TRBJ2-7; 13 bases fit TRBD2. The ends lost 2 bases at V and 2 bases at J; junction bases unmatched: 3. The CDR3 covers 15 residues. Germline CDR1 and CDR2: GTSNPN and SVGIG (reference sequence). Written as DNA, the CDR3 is TGTGCCTGGAGTACCGGACTAGCGGGGGCCTACGAGCAGTACTTC. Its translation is CAWSTGLAGAYEQYF.

CDR3 amino acids: CASSSEGAIEQYF. The CDR3 coding sequence is TGCGCCAGCAGCTCGGAGGGGGCAATCGAGCAGTACTTC. This chain connects TRBV5-1 to TRBJ2-7; TRBD1 is a possible D gene (7 bases). Trimming removed 3 bases at V and 6 bases at J, with 13 bases between. Germline CDR1 is SGHRS and CDR2 is YFSETQ. The CDR3 consists of 13 residues.

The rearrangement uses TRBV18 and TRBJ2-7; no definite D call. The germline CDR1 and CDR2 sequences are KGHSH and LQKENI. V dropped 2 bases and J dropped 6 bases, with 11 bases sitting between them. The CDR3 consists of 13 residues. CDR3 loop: CASSPELAREQYF. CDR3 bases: TGTGCCAGCTCACCAGAGTTAGCTCGCGAGCAGTACTTC.

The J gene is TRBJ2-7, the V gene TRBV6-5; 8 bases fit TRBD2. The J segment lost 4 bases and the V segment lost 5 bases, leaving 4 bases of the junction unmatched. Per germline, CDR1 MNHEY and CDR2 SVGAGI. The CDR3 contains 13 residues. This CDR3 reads CASSSGRRYEQYF. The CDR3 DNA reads TGTGCCAGCAGTAGCGGGAGAAGATACGAGCAGTACTTC.

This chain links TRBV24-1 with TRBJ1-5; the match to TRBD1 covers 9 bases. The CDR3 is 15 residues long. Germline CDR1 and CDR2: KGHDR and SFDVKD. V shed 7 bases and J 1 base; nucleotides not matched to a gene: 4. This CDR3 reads CATSTQGASNQPQHF. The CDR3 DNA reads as TGTGCCACCAGCACACAGGGGGCGAGCAATCAGCCCCAGCATTTT.

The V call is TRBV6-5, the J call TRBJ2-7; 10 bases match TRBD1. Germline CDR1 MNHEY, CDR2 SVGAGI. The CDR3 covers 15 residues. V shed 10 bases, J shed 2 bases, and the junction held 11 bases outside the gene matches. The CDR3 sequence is CATSRGTGETYEQYF. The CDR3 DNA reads TGTGCCACCTCTCGGGGGACAGGGGAGACCTACGAGCAGTACTTC.

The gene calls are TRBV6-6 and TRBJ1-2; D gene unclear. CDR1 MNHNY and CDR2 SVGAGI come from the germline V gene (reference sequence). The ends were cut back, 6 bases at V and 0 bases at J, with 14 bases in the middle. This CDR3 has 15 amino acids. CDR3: CASSRTVSSNYGYTF. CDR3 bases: TGTGCCAGCAGCAGAACAGTGAGTTCTAACTATGGCTACACCTTC.

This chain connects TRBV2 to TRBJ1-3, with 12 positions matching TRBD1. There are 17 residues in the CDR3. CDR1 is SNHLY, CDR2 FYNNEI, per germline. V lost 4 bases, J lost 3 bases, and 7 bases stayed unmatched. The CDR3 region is CASSGPGTGGFGNTIYF. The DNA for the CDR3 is TGTGCCAGCAGTGGTCCCGGGACAGGGGGCTTTGGAAACACCATATATTTT.

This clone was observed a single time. The CDR3 sequence is CASSTPQGQVFGYTF. CDR3 nucleotide sequence: TGTGCCAGTAGTACCCCCCAGGGACAGGTTTTTGGCTACACCTTC. The gene calls are TRBV19 and TRBJ1-2, with 8 bases that match TRBD1. The CDR3 length is 15 residues. After removal of 4 bases from V and 7 bases from J, the junction contained 11 bases not matched to a gene. Germline assignment: CDR1 LNHDA and CDR2 SQIVND (reference sequence).

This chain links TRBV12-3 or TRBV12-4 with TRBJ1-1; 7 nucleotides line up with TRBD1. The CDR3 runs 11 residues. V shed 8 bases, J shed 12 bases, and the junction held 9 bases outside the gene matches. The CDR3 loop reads CASAEGARSFF. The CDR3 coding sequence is TGTGCCAGCGCGGAGGGGGCGCGGTCTTTCTTT.

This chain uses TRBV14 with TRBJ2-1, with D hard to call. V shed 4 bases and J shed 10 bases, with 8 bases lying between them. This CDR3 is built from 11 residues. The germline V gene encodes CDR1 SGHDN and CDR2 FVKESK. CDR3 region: CASSRGREQFF. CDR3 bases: TGTGCCAGCAGCCGTGGCAGGGAGCAGTTCTTC.

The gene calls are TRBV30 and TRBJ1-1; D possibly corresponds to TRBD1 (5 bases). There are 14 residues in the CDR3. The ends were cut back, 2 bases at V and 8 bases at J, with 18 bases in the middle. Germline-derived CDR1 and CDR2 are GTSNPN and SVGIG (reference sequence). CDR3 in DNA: TGTGCCTGGAGTCAGGGATGGGGTAGCCTAGAAGCTTTCTTT. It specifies CAWSQGWGSLEAFF.

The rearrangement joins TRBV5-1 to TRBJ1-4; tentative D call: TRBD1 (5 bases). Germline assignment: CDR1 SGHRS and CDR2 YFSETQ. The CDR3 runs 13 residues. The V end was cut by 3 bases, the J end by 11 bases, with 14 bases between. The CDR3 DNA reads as TGCGCCAGCAGCTCGGAGTCGACAGACAAACTGTTTTTT. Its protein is CASSSESTDKLFF.

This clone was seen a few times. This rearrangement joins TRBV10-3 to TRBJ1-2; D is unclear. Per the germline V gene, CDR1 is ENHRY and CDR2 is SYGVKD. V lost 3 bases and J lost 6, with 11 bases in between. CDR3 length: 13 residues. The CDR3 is CAISDSGLHGYTF. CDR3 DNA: TGTGCCATCAGTGATTCGGGATTACATGGCTACACCTTC.

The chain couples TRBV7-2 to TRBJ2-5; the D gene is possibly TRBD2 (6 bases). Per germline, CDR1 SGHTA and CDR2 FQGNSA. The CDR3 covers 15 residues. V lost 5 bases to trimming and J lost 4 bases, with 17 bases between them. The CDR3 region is CASSVLSGVRETQYF. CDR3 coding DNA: TGTGCCAGCAGCGTCCTGTCGGGGGTGAGAGAGACCCAGTACTTC.

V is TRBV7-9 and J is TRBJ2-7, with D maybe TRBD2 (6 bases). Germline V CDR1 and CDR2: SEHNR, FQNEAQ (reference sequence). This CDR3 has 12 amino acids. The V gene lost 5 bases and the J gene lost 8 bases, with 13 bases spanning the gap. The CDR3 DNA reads TGTGCCAGCAGCCCCTATGGGACTCAGCAGTACTTC. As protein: CASSPYGTQQYF.

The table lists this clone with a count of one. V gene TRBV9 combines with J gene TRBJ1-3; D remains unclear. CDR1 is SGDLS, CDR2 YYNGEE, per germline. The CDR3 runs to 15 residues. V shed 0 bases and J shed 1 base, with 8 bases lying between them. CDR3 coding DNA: TGTGCCAGCAGCGTAGGAGCCAATTCTGGAAACACCATATATTTT. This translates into CASSVGANSGNTIYF. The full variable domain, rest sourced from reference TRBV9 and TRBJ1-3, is DSGVTQTPKHLITATGQRVTLRCSPRSGDLSVYWYQQSLDQGLQFLIQYYNGEERAKGNILERFSAQQFPDLHSELNLSSLELGDSALYFCASSVGANSGNTIYFGEGSWLTVV.

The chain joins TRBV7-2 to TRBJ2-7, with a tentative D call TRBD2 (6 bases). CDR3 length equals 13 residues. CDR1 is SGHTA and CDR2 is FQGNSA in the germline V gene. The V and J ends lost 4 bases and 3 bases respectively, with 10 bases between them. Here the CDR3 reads CASSSRLDYEQYF. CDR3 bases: TGTGCCAGCAGCTCCAGACTAGACTACGAGCAGTACTTC.

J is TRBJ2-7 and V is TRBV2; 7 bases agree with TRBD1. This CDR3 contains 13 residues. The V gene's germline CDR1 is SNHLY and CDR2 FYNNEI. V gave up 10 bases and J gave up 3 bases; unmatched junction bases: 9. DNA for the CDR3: TGTGCCACCGCGGGCAGGGACAGCTACGAGCAGTACTTC. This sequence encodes CATAGRDSYEQYF.

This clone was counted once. CDR3 nucleotides: TGTGCCAGCAGCTTGGGGGTAGCAGTGGAGACCCAGTACTTC. Its protein is CASSLGVAVETQYF. The chain links TRBV5-4 to TRBJ2-5; D remains unclear. Germline assignment: CDR1 SGHNT and CDR2 YYREEE (reference sequence). This CDR3 has 14 amino acids. The germline V and J ends were trimmed by 0 bases and 5 bases, with 11 bases remaining between them.

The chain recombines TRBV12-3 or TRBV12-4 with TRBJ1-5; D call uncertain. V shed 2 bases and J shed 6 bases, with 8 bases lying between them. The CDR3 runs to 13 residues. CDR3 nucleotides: TGTGCCAGCAGTTTAAATGAGCTTCAGCCCCAGCATTTT. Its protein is CASSLNELQPQHF.

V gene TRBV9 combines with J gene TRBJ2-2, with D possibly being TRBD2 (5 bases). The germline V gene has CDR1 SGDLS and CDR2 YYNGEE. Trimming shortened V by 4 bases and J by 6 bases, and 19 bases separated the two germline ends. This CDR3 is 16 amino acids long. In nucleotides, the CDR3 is TGTGCCAGCAGCAACAAAATCGATGGGAGTCCCGGGGAGCTGTTTTTT. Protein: CASSNKIDGSPGELFF.

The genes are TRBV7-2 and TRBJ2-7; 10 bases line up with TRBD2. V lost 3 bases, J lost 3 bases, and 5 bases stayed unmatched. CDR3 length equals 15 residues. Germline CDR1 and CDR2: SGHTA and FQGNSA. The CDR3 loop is CASSFSSGGYYEQYF. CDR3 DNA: TGTGCCAGCAGCTTCTCTAGCGGGGGCTACTACGAGCAGTACTTC.

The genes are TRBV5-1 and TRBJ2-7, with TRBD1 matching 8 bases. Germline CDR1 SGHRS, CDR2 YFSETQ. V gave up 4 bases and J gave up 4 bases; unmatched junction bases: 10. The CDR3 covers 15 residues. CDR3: CASSVFQGAAYEQYF. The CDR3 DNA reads TGCGCCAGCAGCGTCTTCCAGGGGGCGGCTTACGAGCAGTACTTC.

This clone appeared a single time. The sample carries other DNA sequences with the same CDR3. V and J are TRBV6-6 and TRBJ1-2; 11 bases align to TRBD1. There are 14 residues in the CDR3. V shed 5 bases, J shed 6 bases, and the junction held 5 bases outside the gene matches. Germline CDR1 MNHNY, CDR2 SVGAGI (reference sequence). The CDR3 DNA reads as TGTGCCAGCAGTCCCGGGACAGGGGGTGATGGCTACACCTTC. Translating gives CASSPGTGGDGYTF.

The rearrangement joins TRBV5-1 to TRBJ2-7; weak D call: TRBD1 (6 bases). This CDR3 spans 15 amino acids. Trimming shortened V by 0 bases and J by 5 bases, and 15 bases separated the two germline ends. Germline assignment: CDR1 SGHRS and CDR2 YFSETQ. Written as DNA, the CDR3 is TGCGCCAGCAGCTTGGTGGGGACACCGGACCACGAGCAGTACTTC. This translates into CASSLVGTPDHEQYF.

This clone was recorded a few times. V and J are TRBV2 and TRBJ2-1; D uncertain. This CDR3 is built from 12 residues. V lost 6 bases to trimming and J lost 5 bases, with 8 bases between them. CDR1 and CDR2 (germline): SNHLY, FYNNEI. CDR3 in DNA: TGTGCCAGCAGACTCCGGGACAATGAGCAGTTCTTC. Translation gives CASRLRDNEQFF.

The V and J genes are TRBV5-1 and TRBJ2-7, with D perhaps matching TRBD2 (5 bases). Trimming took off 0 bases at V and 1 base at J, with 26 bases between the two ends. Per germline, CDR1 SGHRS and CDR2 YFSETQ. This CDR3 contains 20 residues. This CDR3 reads CASSLEHERVLKKGSYEQYF. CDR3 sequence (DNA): TGCGCCAGCAGCTTGGAACACGAGAGGGTACTCAAAAAGGGATCCTACGAGCAGTACTTC. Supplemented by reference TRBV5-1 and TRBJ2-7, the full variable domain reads KAGVTQTPRYLIKTRGQQVTLSCSPISGHRSVSWYQQTPGQGLQFLFEYFSETQRNKGNFPGRFSGRQFSNSRSEMNVSTLELGDSALYLCASSLEHERVLKKGSYEQYFGPGTRLTVT.

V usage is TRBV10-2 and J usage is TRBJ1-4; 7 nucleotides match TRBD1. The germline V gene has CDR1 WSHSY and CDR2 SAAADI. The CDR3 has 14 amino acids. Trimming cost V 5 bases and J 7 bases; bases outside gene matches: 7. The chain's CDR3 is CASSRGRFGEKLFF. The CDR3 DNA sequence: TGCGCCAGCAGTAGGGGGCGGTTCGGTGAAAAACTGTTTTTT.